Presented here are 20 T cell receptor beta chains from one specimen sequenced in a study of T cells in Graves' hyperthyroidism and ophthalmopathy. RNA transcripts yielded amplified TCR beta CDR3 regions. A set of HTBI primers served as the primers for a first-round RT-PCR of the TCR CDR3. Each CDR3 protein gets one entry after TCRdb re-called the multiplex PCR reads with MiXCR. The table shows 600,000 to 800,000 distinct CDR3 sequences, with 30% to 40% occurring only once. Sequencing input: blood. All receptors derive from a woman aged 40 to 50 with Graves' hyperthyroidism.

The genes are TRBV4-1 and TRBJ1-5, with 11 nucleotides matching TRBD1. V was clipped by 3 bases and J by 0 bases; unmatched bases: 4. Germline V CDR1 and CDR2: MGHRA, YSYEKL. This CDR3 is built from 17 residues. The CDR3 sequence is CASSHGTGGYSNQPQHF. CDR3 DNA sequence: TGCGCCAGCAGCCACGGGACAGGGGGTTATAGCAATCAGCCCCAGCATTTT.

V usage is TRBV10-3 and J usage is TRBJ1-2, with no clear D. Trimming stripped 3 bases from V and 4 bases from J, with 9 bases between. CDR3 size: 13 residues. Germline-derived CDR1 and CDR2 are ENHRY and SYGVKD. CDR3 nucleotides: TGTGCCATCAGTGAAGGGTTCCTCTATGGCTACACCTTC. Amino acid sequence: CAISEGFLYGYTF.

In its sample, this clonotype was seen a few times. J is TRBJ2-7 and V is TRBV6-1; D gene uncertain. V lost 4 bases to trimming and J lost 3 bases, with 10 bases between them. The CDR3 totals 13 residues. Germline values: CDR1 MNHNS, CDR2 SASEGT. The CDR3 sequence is CASSVERIYEQYF. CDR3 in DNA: TGTGCCAGCAGTGTGGAGAGAATCTACGAGCAGTACTTC.

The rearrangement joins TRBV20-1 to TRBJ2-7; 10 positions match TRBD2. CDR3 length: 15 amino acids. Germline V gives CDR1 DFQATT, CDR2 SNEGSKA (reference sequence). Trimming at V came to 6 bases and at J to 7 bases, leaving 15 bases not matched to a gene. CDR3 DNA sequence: TGCAGTGCCCCGAAGGGGCTAGCGGGAGTGGGTGAGCAGTACTTC. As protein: CSAPKGLAGVGEQYF.

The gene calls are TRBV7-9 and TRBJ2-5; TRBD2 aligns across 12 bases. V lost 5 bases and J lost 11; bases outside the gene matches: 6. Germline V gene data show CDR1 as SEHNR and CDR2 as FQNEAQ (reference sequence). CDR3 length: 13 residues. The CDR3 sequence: CASSTRLAGAQYF. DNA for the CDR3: TGTGCCAGCAGCACCCGACTAGCGGGAGCTCAGTACTTC.

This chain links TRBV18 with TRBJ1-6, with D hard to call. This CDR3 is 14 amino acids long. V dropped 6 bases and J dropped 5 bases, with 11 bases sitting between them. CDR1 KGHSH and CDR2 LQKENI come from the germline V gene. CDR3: CASSRTHNNSPLHF. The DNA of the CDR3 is TGTGCCAGCTCGAGGACCCACAATAATTCACCCCTCCACTTT.

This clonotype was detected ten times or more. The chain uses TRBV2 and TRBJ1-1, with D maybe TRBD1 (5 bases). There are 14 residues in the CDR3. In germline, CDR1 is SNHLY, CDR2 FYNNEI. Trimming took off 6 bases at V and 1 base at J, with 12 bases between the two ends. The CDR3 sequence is CASSRTPTNTEAFF. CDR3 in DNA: TGTGCCAGCAGCCGGACACCAACGAACACTGAAGCTTTCTTT. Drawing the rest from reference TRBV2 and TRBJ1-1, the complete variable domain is EPEVTQTPSHQVTQMGQEVILRCVPISNHLYFYWYRQILGQKVEFLVSFYNNEISEKSEIFDDQFSVERPDGSNFTLKIRSTKLEDSAMYFCASSRTPTNTEAFFGQGTRLTVV.

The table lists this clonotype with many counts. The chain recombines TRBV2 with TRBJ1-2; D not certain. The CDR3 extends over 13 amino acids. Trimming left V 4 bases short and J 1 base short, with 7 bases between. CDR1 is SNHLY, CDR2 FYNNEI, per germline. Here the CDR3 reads CASSGRGNYGYTF. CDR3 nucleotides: TGTGCCAGCAGTGGACGGGGTAACTATGGCTACACCTTC.

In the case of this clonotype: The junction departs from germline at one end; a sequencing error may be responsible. The CDR3 here is CASSPGDTEASF. The DNA of the CDR3 is TGTGCCAGCAGCCCCGGAGACACTGAAGCTTCCTTT. The chain couples TRBV13 to TRBJ1-1; no firm D call. This CDR3 has 12 residues. In germline, CDR1 is PRHDT, CDR2 FYEKMQ (reference sequence).

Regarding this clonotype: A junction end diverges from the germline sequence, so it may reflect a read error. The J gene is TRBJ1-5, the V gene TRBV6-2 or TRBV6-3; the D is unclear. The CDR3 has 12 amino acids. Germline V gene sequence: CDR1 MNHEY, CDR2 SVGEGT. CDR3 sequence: CASSVWDQPRHF. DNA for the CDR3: TGTGCCAGCAGTGTTTGGGATCAGCCCCGGCATTTT.

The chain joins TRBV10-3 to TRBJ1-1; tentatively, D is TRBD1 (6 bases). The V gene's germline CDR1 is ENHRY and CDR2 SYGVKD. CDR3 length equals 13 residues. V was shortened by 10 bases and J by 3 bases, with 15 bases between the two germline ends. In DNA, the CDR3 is TGTGCCAGCAGGTACAGGGCGGACACTGAAGCTTTCTTT. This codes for CASRYRADTEAFF.

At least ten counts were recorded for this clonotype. The DNA for the CDR3 is TGTGCCAGCCGGACGGAGCACACCGGGGAGCTGTTTTTT. Translation gives CASRTEHTGELFF. This chain uses TRBV6-6 with TRBJ2-2; D not certain. Germline-derived CDR1 and CDR2 are MNHNY and SVGAGI (reference sequence). The CDR3 is made up of 13 amino acids. Deletions cut 8 bases from V and 3 bases from J, with 10 bases between.

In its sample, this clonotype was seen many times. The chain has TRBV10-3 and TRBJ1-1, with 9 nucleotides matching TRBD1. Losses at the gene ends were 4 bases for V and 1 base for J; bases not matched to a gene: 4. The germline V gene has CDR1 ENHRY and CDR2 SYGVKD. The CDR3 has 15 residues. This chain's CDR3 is CAISGQDRGNTEAFF. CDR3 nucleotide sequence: TGTGCCATCAGTGGCCAGGACAGGGGGAACACTGAAGCTTTCTTT.

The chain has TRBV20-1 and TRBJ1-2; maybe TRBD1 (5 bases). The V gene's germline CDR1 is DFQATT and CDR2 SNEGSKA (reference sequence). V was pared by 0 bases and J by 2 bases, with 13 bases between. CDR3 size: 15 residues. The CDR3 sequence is CSARDGGVTNYGYTF. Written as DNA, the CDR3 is TGCAGTGCTAGAGATGGGGGGGTAACCAACTATGGCTACACCTTC.

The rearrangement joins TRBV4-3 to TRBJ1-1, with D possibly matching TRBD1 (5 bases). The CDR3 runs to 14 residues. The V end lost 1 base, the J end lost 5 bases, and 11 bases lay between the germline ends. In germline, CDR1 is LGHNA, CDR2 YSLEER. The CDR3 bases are TGCGCCAGCAGCCAAGGGGGGGGGACTACTGAAGCTTTCTTT. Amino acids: CASSQGGGTTEAFF.

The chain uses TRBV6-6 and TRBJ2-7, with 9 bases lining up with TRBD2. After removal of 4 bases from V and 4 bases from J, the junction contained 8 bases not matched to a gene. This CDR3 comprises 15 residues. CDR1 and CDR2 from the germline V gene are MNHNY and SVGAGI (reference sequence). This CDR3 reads CASSFFGGGGYEQYF. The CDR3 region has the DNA TGTGCCAGCAGTTTCTTTGGCGGGGGGGGTTACGAGCAGTACTTC.

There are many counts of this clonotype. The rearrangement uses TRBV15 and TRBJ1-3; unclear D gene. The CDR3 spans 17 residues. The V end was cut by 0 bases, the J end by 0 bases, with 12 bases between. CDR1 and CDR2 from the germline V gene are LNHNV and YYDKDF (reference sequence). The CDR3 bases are TGTGCCACCAGCAGAGAAGGATGGAGGTCCTCTGGAAACACCATATATTTT. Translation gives CATSREGWRSSGNTIYF.

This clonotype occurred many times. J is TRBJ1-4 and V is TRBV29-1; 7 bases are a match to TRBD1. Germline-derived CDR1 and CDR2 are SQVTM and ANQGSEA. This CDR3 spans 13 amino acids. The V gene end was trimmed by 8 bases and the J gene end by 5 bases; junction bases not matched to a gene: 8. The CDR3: CSIRQGPNEKLFF. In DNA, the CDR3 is TGCAGCATCCGACAGGGTCCAAATGAAAAACTGTTTTTT. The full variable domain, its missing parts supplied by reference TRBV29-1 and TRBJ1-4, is SAVISQKPSRDICQRGTSLTIQCQVDSQVTMMFWYRQQPGQSLTLIATANQGSEATYESGFVIDKFPISRPNLTFSTLTVSNMSPEDSSIYLCSIRQGPNEKLFFGSGTQLSVL.

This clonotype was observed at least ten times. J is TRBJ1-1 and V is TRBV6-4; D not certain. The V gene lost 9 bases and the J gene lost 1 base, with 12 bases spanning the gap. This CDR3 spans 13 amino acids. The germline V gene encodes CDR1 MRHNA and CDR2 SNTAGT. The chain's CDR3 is CASSAAANTEAFF. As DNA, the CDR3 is TGTGCCAGTAGCGCGGCAGCGAACACTGAAGCTTTCTTT.

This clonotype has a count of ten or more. This chain's CDR3 is CSAEFFTEAFF. The CDR3 DNA reads as TGCAGCGCAGAATTTTTCACTGAAGCTTTCTTT. V is TRBV29-1 and J is TRBJ1-1; D not certain. The V end was cut by 7 bases, the J end by 4 bases, with 10 bases between. Per germline, CDR1 SQVTM and CDR2 ANQGSEA. CDR3 size: 11 residues. The entire variable domain, with the rest obtained from reference TRBV29-1 and TRBJ1-1, is as follows: SAVISQKPSRDICQRGTSLTIQCQVDSQVTMMFWYRQQPGQSLTLIATANQGSEATYESGFVIDKFPISRPNLTFSTLTVSNMSPEDSSIYLCSAEFFTEAFFGQGTRLTVV.